These T cell receptor beta chains were read from a single sample in a study of control samples from healthy donors and cancer patients. This table comes from immunoSEQ multiplex PCR, and its TCRdb copy is limited to in-frame clones, with some not included. The table records about 89,000 clones, approximately 81% of them present only once. Sequencing was carried out using blood. These receptors all come from a woman between 40 and 50 years old in good health. Each CDR3 is given with its conserved first and last residue. Each record gives: CDR3 length, D gene, clone size, V gene, J gene, CDR3 protein, CDR3 DNA. The D gene is left open where the match is weak. Only part of the rows carry a size: once, few, many, or a class if the clone is expanded.

len: 12; d_gene: -; abundance: -; v_gene: TRBV6-5; j_gene: TRBJ2-2; CDR3aa: CASTGYTGELFF; CDR3nt: TGTGCCAGCACAGGTTACACCGGGGAGCTGTTTTTT
len: 16; d_gene: -; abundance: -; v_gene: TRBV19; j_gene: TRBJ1-2; CDR3aa: CASSTPSGAPNYGYTF; CDR3nt: TGTGCCAGTAGCACACCATCAGGGGCCCCTAACTATGGCTACACCTTC
len: 12; d_gene: -; abundance: -; v_gene: TRBV6-6; j_gene: TRBJ1-1; CDR3aa: CASSYAGAEAFF; CDR3nt: TGTGCCAGCAGTTATGCGGGAGCTGAAGCTTTCTTT
len: 14; d_gene: -; abundance: once; v_gene: TRBV5-1; j_gene: TRBJ1-5; CDR3aa: CASSLGGSNQPQHF; CDR3nt: TGCGCCAGCAGCTTGGGGGGTAGCAATCAGCCCCAGCATTTT
len: 16; d_gene: -; abundance: -; v_gene: TRBV18; j_gene: TRBJ2-7; CDR3aa: CASSPDGQASSYEQYF; CDR3nt: TGTGCCAGCTCACCGGACGGGCAGGCCAGCTCCTACGAGCAGTACTTC
len: 14; d_gene: -; abundance: -; v_gene: TRBV7-9; j_gene: TRBJ1-1; CDR3aa: CASSLAQANPEAFF; CDR3nt: TGTGCCAGCAGCTTAGCGCAGGCCAATCCTGAAGCTTTCTTT
len: 15; d_gene: -; abundance: -; v_gene: TRBV5-5; j_gene: TRBJ1-1; CDR3aa: CASSLAAGWNTEAFF; CDR3nt: TGTGCCAGCAGCTTGGCAGCAGGGTGGAACACTGAAGCTTTCTTT
len: 12; d_gene: -; abundance: -; v_gene: TRBV6-6; j_gene: TRBJ2-7; CDR3aa: CASTGDSYEQYF; CDR3nt: TGTGCCAGCACAGGGGACTCCTACGAGCAGTACTTC
len: 13; d_gene: -; abundance: -; v_gene: TRBV9; j_gene: TRBJ1-5; CDR3aa: CASSVDTHQPQHF; CDR3nt: TGTGCCAGCAGCGTGGACACTCATCAGCCCCAGCATTTT
len: 15; d_gene: TRBD1; abundance: -; v_gene: TRBV24-1; j_gene: TRBJ2-1; CDR3aa: CATSDLGDRSAEQFF; CDR3nt: TGTGCCACCAGTGATTTGGGGGACAGGTCCGCAGAGCAGTTCTTC
len: 15; d_gene: -; abundance: -; v_gene: TRBV19; j_gene: TRBJ1-2; CDR3aa: CASSIGIQTNYGYTF; CDR3nt: TGTGCCAGTAGTATCGGGATTCAGACTAACTATGGCTACACCTTC
len: 15; d_gene: TRBD2; abundance: -; v_gene: TRBV30; j_gene: TRBJ2-3; CDR3aa: CAWSTAGGSTDTQYF; CDR3nt: TGTGCCTGGAGTACAGCGGGGGGGAGCACAGATACGCAGTATTTT
len: 15; d_gene: -; abundance: -; v_gene: TRBV7-2; j_gene: TRBJ2-4; CDR3aa: CASRSGGAAKNIQYF; CDR3nt: TGTGCCAGCAGATCAGGGGGGGCAGCCAAAAACATTCAGTACTTC
len: 14; d_gene: -; abundance: -; v_gene: TRBV7-2; j_gene: TRBJ2-7; CDR3aa: CASSLEGLTYEQYF; CDR3nt: TGTGCCAGCAGCTTAGAGGGTTTGACCTACGAGCAGTACTTC
len: 14; d_gene: -; abundance: -; v_gene: TRBV2; j_gene: TRBJ2-5; CDR3aa: CASSESRLQETQYF; CDR3nt: TGTGCCAGCAGTGAGAGCAGACTCCAAGAGACCCAGTACTTC
len: 17; d_gene: TRBD1; abundance: -; v_gene: TRBV4-3; j_gene: TRBJ1-6; CDR3aa: CASSQDVWGGGGSPLHF; CDR3nt: TGCGCCAGCAGCCAAGATGTTTGGGGAGGGGGCGGTTCACCCCTCCACTTT
len: 17; d_gene: TRBD1; abundance: -; v_gene: TRBV5-4; j_gene: TRBJ1-1; CDR3aa: CASSPPPRGLGNTEAFF; CDR3nt: TGTGCCAGCAGCCCACCCCCCAGGGGGCTGGGGAACACTGAAGCTTTCTTT
len: 15; d_gene: -; abundance: -; v_gene: TRBV28; j_gene: TRBJ2-6; CDR3aa: CASSLQGTGANVLTF; CDR3nt: TGTGCCAGCAGTTTACAGGGGACCGGGGCCAACGTCCTGACTTTC
len: 14; d_gene: -; abundance: -; v_gene: TRBV19; j_gene: TRBJ1-2; CDR3aa: CASSIPGTRSGYTF; CDR3nt: TGTGCCAGTAGTATTCCGGGCACGAGGTCTGGCTACACCTTC
len: 16; d_gene: -; abundance: -; v_gene: TRBV4-1; j_gene: TRBJ2-7; CDR3aa: CASSQGVVGETYEQYF; CDR3nt: TGCGCCAGCAGCCAAGGGGTTGTGGGGGAGACCTACGAGCAGTACTTC
len: 13; d_gene: TRBD1; abundance: -; v_gene: TRBV10-3; j_gene: TRBJ1-2; CDR3aa: CAILPGQGYGYTF; CDR3nt: TGTGCCATTCTACCGGGACAGGGTTATGGCTACACCTTC
len: 12; d_gene: -; abundance: -; v_gene: TRBV2; j_gene: TRBJ2-1; CDR3aa: CASNLLGGEQFF; CDR3nt: TGTGCCAGCAACCTACTAGGGGGTGAGCAGTTCTTC
len: 15; d_gene: TRBD1; abundance: -; v_gene: TRBV11-3; j_gene: TRBJ2-2; CDR3aa: CASSLGQGDTGELFF; CDR3nt: TGTGCCAGCAGCTTAGGGCAGGGGGACACCGGGGAGCTGTTTTTT
len: 14; d_gene: -; abundance: -; v_gene: TRBV7-2; j_gene: TRBJ2-1; CDR3aa: CASTLVVGSDEQFF; CDR3nt: TGTGCCAGCACCCTCGTAGTTGGATCGGATGAGCAGTTCTTC
len: 15; d_gene: TRBD1; abundance: -; v_gene: TRBV9; j_gene: TRBJ1-4; CDR3aa: CASSEGTELNEKLFF; CDR3nt: TGTGCCAGCAGCGAGGGGACAGAACTAAATGAAAAACTGTTTTTT
len: 15; d_gene: -; abundance: -; v_gene: TRBV6-5; j_gene: TRBJ1-1; CDR3aa: CASSSRERVNTEAFF; CDR3nt: TGTGCCAGCAGCTCCAGGGAGCGAGTTAACACTGAAGCTTTCTTT
len: 17; d_gene: -; abundance: -; v_gene: TRBV3-1/TRBV3-2; j_gene: TRBJ2-3; CDR3aa: CASSPVGVPASTDTQYF; CDR3nt: TGTGCCAGCAGCCCCGTCGGGGTTCCCGCTAGCACAGATACGCAGTATTTT
len: 12; d_gene: -; abundance: once; v_gene: TRBV12-3/TRBV12-4; j_gene: TRBJ2-7; CDR3aa: CASTTGPYEQYF; CDR3nt: TGTGCCAGCACCACCGGGCCCTACGAGCAGTACTTC
len: 12; d_gene: -; abundance: once; v_gene: TRBV19; j_gene: TRBJ2-3; CDR3aa: CASGDQTDTQYF; CDR3nt: TGTGCCAGCGGGGACCAAACAGATACGCAGTATTTT
len: 14; d_gene: -; abundance: -; v_gene: TRBV3-1/TRBV3-2; j_gene: TRBJ1-1; CDR3aa: CASSQAGGNTEAFF; CDR3nt: TGTGCCAGCAGCCAAGCCGGGGGAAACACTGAAGCTTTCTTT
len: 15; d_gene: TRBD1; abundance: -; v_gene: TRBV5-5; j_gene: TRBJ1-1; CDR3aa: CASSLRSRGGTEAFF; CDR3nt: TGTGCCAGCAGCTTAAGGTCCAGGGGGGGCACTGAAGCTTTCTTT
len: 14; d_gene: TRBD1; abundance: -; v_gene: TRBV6-5; j_gene: TRBJ2-5; CDR3aa: CASSWDRGGETQYF; CDR3nt: TGTGCCAGCAGTTGGGACAGGGGGGGAGAGACCCAGTACTTC
len: 15; d_gene: TRBD1; abundance: -; v_gene: TRBV5-1; j_gene: TRBJ2-2; CDR3aa: CASSLQGQGVGELFF; CDR3nt: TGCGCCAGCAGCTTGCAAGGACAGGGAGTCGGGGAGCTGTTTTTT
len: 18; d_gene: -; abundance: once; v_gene: TRBV6-2/TRBV6-3; j_gene: TRBJ2-6; CDR3aa: CASSTRTEYGSGANVLTF; CDR3nt: TGTGCCAGCAGTACCAGGACAGAGTATGGATCTGGGGCCAACGTCCTGACTTTC
len: 14; d_gene: -; abundance: -; v_gene: TRBV5-6; j_gene: TRBJ2-2; CDR3aa: CASSSKQGTGELFF; CDR3nt: TGTGCCAGCAGCTCTAAACAGGGAACCGGGGAGCTGTTTTTT
len: 16; d_gene: TRBD2; abundance: -; v_gene: TRBV5-4; j_gene: TRBJ2-5; CDR3aa: CASSFGTSGDRETQYF; CDR3nt: TGTGCCAGCAGCTTCGGGACTAGCGGGGATCGAGAGACCCAGTACTTC
len: 16; d_gene: -; abundance: -; v_gene: TRBV2; j_gene: TRBJ2-2; CDR3aa: CASSGNRGGGTGELFF; CDR3nt: TGTGCCAGCAGTGGAAACAGGGGAGGGGGCACCGGGGAGCTGTTTTTT
len: 13; d_gene: -; abundance: -; v_gene: TRBV19; j_gene: TRBJ2-3; CDR3aa: CASSTSPADTQYF; CDR3nt: TGTGCCAGTAGTACCAGCCCGGCGGATACGCAGTATTTT
len: 11; d_gene: -; abundance: -; v_gene: TRBV7-2; j_gene: TRBJ2-7; CDR3aa: CASSFYYEQYF; CDR3nt: TGTGCCAGCAGCTTCTACTACGAGCAGTACTTC
len: 16; d_gene: -; abundance: -; v_gene: TRBV6-2/TRBV6-3; j_gene: TRBJ1-4; CDR3aa: CASSYSHRATNEKLFF; CDR3nt: TGTGCCAGCAGTTACTCCCACCGTGCAACTAATGAAAAACTGTTTTTT
len: 16; d_gene: -; abundance: few; v_gene: TRBV5-4; j_gene: TRBJ1-3; CDR3aa: CASSPPTESSGNTIYF; CDR3nt: TGTGCCAGCAGCCCCCCGACAGAGAGCTCTGGAAACACCATATATTTT
len: 16; d_gene: -; abundance: -; v_gene: TRBV2; j_gene: TRBJ1-6; CDR3aa: CASSEMDPAYNSPLHF; CDR3nt: TGTGCCAGCAGTGAAATGGACCCGGCCTATAATTCACCCCTCCACTTT
len: 17; d_gene: -; abundance: -; v_gene: TRBV3-1/TRBV3-2; j_gene: TRBJ1-2; CDR3aa: CASSQDGGRLAFYGYTF; CDR3nt: TGTGCCAGCAGCCAAGATGGGGGGCGTCTAGCCTTCTATGGCTACACCTTC
len: 16; d_gene: -; abundance: -; v_gene: TRBV24-1; j_gene: TRBJ2-1; CDR3aa: CATSDGPGTFYNEQFF; CDR3nt: TGTGCCACCAGTGATGGCCCCGGGACTTTCTACAATGAGCAGTTCTTC
len: 14; d_gene: TRBD2; abundance: -; v_gene: TRBV2; j_gene: TRBJ2-1; CDR3aa: CASSVVSGGDEQFF; CDR3nt: TGTGCCAGCAGTGTGGTTAGCGGGGGGGACGAGCAGTTCTTC
len: 13; d_gene: -; abundance: once; v_gene: TRBV10-3; j_gene: TRBJ1-2; CDR3aa: CAIRTGTEGGYTF; CDR3nt: TGTGCCATCAGAACCGGGACGGAGGGTGGCTACACCTTC
len: 15; d_gene: -; abundance: few; v_gene: TRBV2; j_gene: TRBJ2-4; CDR3aa: CASSHREIAKNIQYF; CDR3nt: TGTGCCAGCAGTCACAGGGAGATAGCCAAAAACATTCAGTACTTC
len: 14; d_gene: -; abundance: -; v_gene: TRBV3-1/TRBV3-2; j_gene: TRBJ1-2; CDR3aa: CASSQESSRGGYTF; CDR3nt: TGTGCCAGCAGCCAAGAGTCATCGAGAGGGGGCTACACCTTC
len: 16; d_gene: -; abundance: -; v_gene: TRBV5-5; j_gene: TRBJ2-2; CDR3aa: CASSPDVWLNTGELFF; CDR3nt: TGTGCCAGCAGCCCCGACGTCTGGCTGAACACCGGGGAGCTGTTTTTT
len: 16; d_gene: TRBD2; abundance: -; v_gene: TRBV11-1; j_gene: TRBJ2-7; CDR3aa: CASSPGRVGRSGEQYF; CDR3nt: TGTGCCAGCAGCCCAGGGAGGGTGGGGCGCAGCGGCGAGCAGTACTTC
len: 13; d_gene: TRBD1; abundance: -; v_gene: TRBV12-3/TRBV12-4; j_gene: TRBJ1-2; CDR3aa: CASRNRGAYGYTF; CDR3nt: TGTGCCAGCAGGAACAGGGGAGCCTATGGCTACACCTTC
len: 16; d_gene: -; abundance: -; v_gene: TRBV7-2; j_gene: TRBJ2-2; CDR3aa: CASSLVGGRSVGELFF; CDR3nt: TGTGCCAGCAGCTTAGTCGGGGGCCGTTCGGTCGGGGAGCTGTTTTTT
len: 17; d_gene: -; abundance: once; v_gene: TRBV6-1; j_gene: TRBJ1-2; CDR3aa: CASSEQGEVGINYGYTF; CDR3nt: TGTGCCAGCAGTGAACAGGGTGAAGTGGGAATCAACTATGGCTACACCTTC
len: 16; d_gene: -; abundance: -; v_gene: TRBV7-9; j_gene: TRBJ1-3; CDR3aa: CASSLGRHRSGNTIYF; CDR3nt: TGTGCCAGCAGCTTAGGACGACACCGCTCTGGAAACACCATATATTTT